The 27 T cell receptor beta chains in this list originate from one sample, sequenced in a study of CD8+ T cells in alopecia areata. Isolated RNA was reverse transcribed into cDNA used as the sequencing template. Repertoires were generated with immunoSEQ multiplex PCR, while TCRdb's copy carries only in-frame clones and drops some. The table shows about 120,000 clones, with more than 45% occurring only once. The treatment: oral pan-JAK inhibitor, 5-10 mg twice daily. The material was CD4+ T cells sorted from blood, obtained at week 4, from a patient treated with tofacitinib. Receptor source: a human donor with alopecia areata.

This clone was counted between two and nine times. The identical CDR3 is also encoded by other nucleotide sequences in the sample. The rearrangement joins TRBV15 to TRBJ2-6, with D unclear. V lost 1 base and J 1 base, leaving 5 bases between the germline ends. Germline V lookup: CDR1 LNHNV, CDR2 YYDKDF (reference sequence). This CDR3 region has 15 residues. The CDR3 sequence: CATSRGGSGANVLTF. In nucleotides, the CDR3 is TGTGCCACCAGCAGAGGAGGATCTGGGGCCAACGTCCTGACTTTC.

This chain uses TRBV30 with TRBJ2-1, with a tentative D call TRBD2 (6 bases). Trimming pared 5 bases from V and 0 bases from J, leaving 17 bases between. The germline gives CDR1 GTSNPN, CDR2 SVGIG (reference sequence). This CDR3 spans 16 amino acids. The CDR3 is CAWRTLASRSYNEQFF. In DNA form, the CDR3 reads TGTGCCTGGCGTACTCTAGCGAGCCGCTCCTACAATGAGCAGTTCTTC. The complete variable domain, with remaining parts taken from reference TRBV30 and TRBJ2-1, reads SQTIHQWPATLVQPVGSPLSLECTVEGTSNPNLYWYRQAAGRGLQLLFYSVGIGQISSEVPQNLSASRPQDRQFILSSKKLLLSDSGFYLCAWRTLASRSYNEQFFGPGTRLTVL.

The rearrangement links TRBV6-6 to TRBJ2-7; unclear D gene. V was pared by 0 bases and J by 0 bases, with 6 bases between. Germline-derived CDR1 and CDR2 are MNHNY and SVGAGI (reference sequence). The CDR3 totals 14 residues. CDR3: CASSYSQASYEQYF. The CDR3 coding sequence is TGTGCCAGCAGTTACTCGCAGGCCTCCTACGAGCAGTACTTC.

This sequence joins TRBV5-1 and TRBJ2-1; the match to TRBD1 covers 9 bases. The CDR3 totals 15 residues. Germline lookup yields CDR1 SGHRS and CDR2 YFSETQ. The J segment lost 0 bases and the V segment lost 4 bases, leaving 2 bases of the junction unmatched. CDR3 coding DNA: TGCGCCAGCAGCCCGGGACAGGGCTCCTACAATGAGCAGTTCTTC. Translated, it gives CASSPGQGSYNEQFF.

V and J are TRBV5-1 and TRBJ2-3, with D perhaps TRBD1 (5 bases). The CDR3 extends over 15 amino acids. Trimming cost V 0 bases and J 0 bases, with 8 bases left between them. Germline CDR1 reads SGHRS; CDR2 reads YFSETQ. The CDR3 DNA reads TGCGCCAGCAGCTTGGAAGGGGATAGCACAGATACGCAGTATTTT. It is translated as CASSLEGDSTDTQYF.

The chain carries TRBV7-3 and TRBJ2-3; 13 bases map to TRBD2. There are 16 residues in the CDR3. Germline assignment: CDR1 SGHTA and CDR2 FQGTGA. The V and J ends lost 4 bases and 2 bases, in that order; junction bases with no gene match: 3. The CDR3 region is CASSSGLAGTTDTQYF. The CDR3 DNA is TGTGCCAGCAGCTCGGGACTAGCGGGAACCACAGATACGCAGTATTTT.

J is TRBJ2-7 and V is TRBV2, with 7 bases identical to TRBD1. The germline V gene encodes CDR1 SNHLY and CDR2 FYNNEI. Germline trimming cut 6 bases from V and 6 bases from J; bases unmatched to any gene: 8. The CDR3 sequence is 13 residues long. The CDR3 loop reads CASRGGGLGEQYF. Here the CDR3 DNA reads TGTGCCAGCAGAGGGGGCGGTCTCGGCGAGCAGTACTTC.

In its sample, this clone was seen a few times. The rearrangement uses TRBV15 and TRBJ1-5; 9 positions match TRBD1. The J segment lost 0 bases and the V segment lost 3 bases, leaving 9 bases of the junction unmatched. In germline, CDR1 is LNHNV, CDR2 YYDKDF (reference sequence). The CDR3 length is 18 residues. CDR3 bases: TGTGCCACCAGCAGTTACGGGACAGGGTTAACTAGCAATCAGCCCCAGCATTTT. Its translation is CATSSYGTGLTSNQPQHF. Combining the CDR3 with reference TRBV15 and TRBJ1-5 gives the whole variable domain DAMVIQNPRYQVTQFGKPVTLSCSQTLNHNVMYWYQQKSSQAPKLLFHYYDKDFNNEADTPDNFQSRRPNTSFCFLDIRSPGLGDTAMYLCATSSYGTGLTSNQPQHFGDGTRLSIL.

This clone showed up just a few times. This chain links TRBV30 with TRBJ1-2, with D possibly being TRBD1 (6 bases). Trimming took off 2 bases at V and 7 bases at J, with 11 bases between the two ends. The CDR3 is 12 amino acids. CDR1 GTSNPN and CDR2 SVGIG come from the germline V gene (reference sequence). This chain's CDR3 is CAWSNQGSGYTF. CDR3 DNA: TGTGCCTGGAGTAACCAGGGGAGTGGCTACACCTTC.

This sequence joins TRBV29-1 and TRBJ1-1, with 7 bases matching TRBD1. J was trimmed by 6 bases and V by 6 bases; bases with no gene match: 10. CDR3 length: 13 amino acids. In germline, CDR1 is SQVTM, CDR2 ANQGSEA. The CDR3 coding sequence is TGCAGCGTCACGACAGGGTCGGGAGCTGAAGCTTTCTTT. It is translated as CSVTTGSGAEAFF.

This sequence joins TRBV11-3 and TRBJ2-5, with 9 bases fitting TRBD1. The CDR3 spans 15 residues. Germline loops: CDR1 SGHNT, CDR2 YENEEA. The junction had 5 bases not matched to a gene; V was cut back by 4 bases and J by 2 bases. The CDR3 here is CASSSTGQGQETQYF. In DNA form, the CDR3 reads TGTGCCAGCAGCTCGACTGGACAGGGGCAAGAGACCCAGTACTTC.

Turning to this clone: Other DNA sequences of this sample code for an identical CDR3. The chain recombines TRBV30 with TRBJ1-5; 7 positions match TRBD1. The CDR3 spans 12 residues. Trimming at V came to 0 bases and at J to 7 bases, leaving 0 bases not matched to a gene. Germline values: CDR1 GTSNPN, CDR2 SVGIG (reference sequence). CDR3 in amino acids: CAWSVRGQPQHF. The CDR3 region has the DNA TGTGCCTGGAGTGTCAGGGGGCAGCCCCAGCATTTT.

The chain is built from TRBV7-9 and TRBJ2-4; D remains unclear. The CDR3 runs to 14 residues. Trimming cost V 4 bases and J 6 bases, with 13 bases left between them. CDR1 and CDR2 from the germline V gene are SEHNR and FQNEAQ (reference sequence). The CDR3 coding sequence is TGTGCCAGCAGCTCGTCCGGACCTACAAACATTCAGTACTTC. Amino acids: CASSSSGPTNIQYF.

The chain joins TRBV7-3 to TRBJ2-5, with D possibly being TRBD2 (6 bases). The V gene's germline CDR1 is SGHTA and CDR2 FQGTGA. Trimming removed 0 bases at V and 3 bases at J, with 11 bases between. This CDR3 is 15 amino acids long. CDR3 sequence: CASSLTGVAEETQYF. The CDR3 DNA sequence: TGTGCCAGCAGCTTAACAGGGGTAGCGGAAGAGACCCAGTACTTC.

This chain connects TRBV27 to TRBJ2-3; tentatively, D is TRBD1 (5 bases). This CDR3 is 14 amino acids long. Germline CDR1 is MNHEY and CDR2 is SMNVEV (reference sequence). V was pared by 2 bases and J by 8 bases, with 14 bases between. The CDR3 loop reads CASSLGQGYGTQYF. CDR3 DNA sequence: TGTGCCAGCAGTTTAGGGCAGGGTTATGGTACGCAGTATTTT.

This clone has more than one count but fewer than ten. The rearrangement uses TRBV5-6 and TRBJ1-5; D is unresolved. CDR3 length equals 15 residues. V lost 3 bases and J lost 11, with 21 bases in between. Germline CDR1 SGHDT, CDR2 YYEEEE. The CDR3 spells CASSSVTGRNRTQHF. The CDR3 nucleotides read TGTGCCAGCAGCTCGGTGACGGGCCGGAATCGGACCCAGCATTTT. Complete variable domain (other parts from reference TRBV5-6 and TRBJ1-5): DAGVTQSPTHLIKTRGQQVTLRCSPKSGHDTVSWYQQALGQGPQFIFQYYEEEERQRGNFPDRFSGHQFPNYSSELNVNALLLGDSALYLCASSSVTGRNRTQHFGDGTRLSIL.

The chain is built from TRBV30 and TRBJ1-6; D ambiguous. The CDR3 contains 15 residues. Germline CDR1 GTSNPN, CDR2 SVGIG (reference sequence). CDR3 coding DNA: TGTGCGCTGGAACTCCCGGGAGCCCCTTCTTCACCCCTCCACTTT. Translating gives CALELPGAPSSPLHF.

V and J are TRBV29-1 and TRBJ1-2, with TRBD1 as a possible D gene (5 bases). Per germline, CDR1 SQVTM and CDR2 ANQGSEA. This CDR3 is built from 11 residues. The V and J ends lost 7 bases and 8 bases respectively, with 14 bases between them. The CDR3 coding sequence is TGCAGCGCCGCAGGGAACGGGGGCTACACCTTC. It is translated as CSAAGNGGYTF.

The rearrangement links TRBV9 to TRBJ1-1, with D uncertain. V gave up 0 bases and J gave up 3 bases, with 6 bases separating them. Per the germline V gene, CDR1 is SGDLS and CDR2 is YYNGEE. The CDR3 has 13 residues. The CDR3 reads CASSVDTHTEAFF. The DNA of the CDR3 is TGTGCCAGCAGCGTAGATACCCACACTGAAGCTTTCTTT. The variable domain in full, completed from reference TRBV9 and TRBJ1-1, reads DSGVTQTPKHLITATGQRVTLRCSPRSGDLSVYWYQQSLDQGLQFLIQYYNGEERAKGNILERFSAQQFPDLHSELNLSSLELGDSALYFCASSVDTHTEAFFGQGTRLTVV.

Comment on this clone: Distinct nucleotide sequences in the sample also encode this CDR3. The chain combines TRBV7-2 with TRBJ2-4; no firm D call. Germline CDR1 SGHTA, CDR2 FQGNSA. With 5 bases removed from V and 3 bases from J, the gap between germline ends came to 8 bases. This CDR3 is built from 13 residues. The CDR3 region is CASSPGGKNIQYF. In nucleotides, the CDR3 is TGTGCCAGCAGCCCCGGTGGCAAAAACATTCAGTACTTC.

This CDR3 is CASSVVGSGEPQHF. The CDR3 nucleotides are TGTGCCAGCAGCGTAGTGGGTTCTGGTGAGCCCCAGCATTTT. V is TRBV9 and J is TRBJ1-5; D is ambiguous. Trimming took 0 bases from V and 8 from J, leaving 12 bases between them. The germline CDR1 and CDR2 sequences are SGDLS and YYNGEE. The CDR3 loop spans 14 amino acids.

The chain is built from TRBV29-1 and TRBJ1-4; D remains ambiguous. Germline V CDR1 and CDR2: SQVTM, ANQGSEA. Trimming shortened V by 6 bases and J by 4 bases, and 9 bases separated the two germline ends. CDR3 length: 12 amino acids. CDR3 bases: TGCAGCGTAGGACGGTATAATGAAAAACTGTTTTTT. Amino acid sequence: CSVGRYNEKLFF.

The J gene is TRBJ2-1, the V gene TRBV9; tentatively, D is TRBD2 (7 bases). Germline V lookup: CDR1 SGDLS, CDR2 YYNGEE. The CDR3 is made up of 15 amino acids. The V end was cut by 0 bases, the J end by 9 bases, with 16 bases between. The CDR3 loop reads CASSVGLGGQGEQFF. The CDR3 DNA reads as TGTGCCAGCAGCGTAGGCCTCGGGGGGCAAGGTGAGCAGTTCTTC. The complete variable domain, with remaining parts taken from reference TRBV9 and TRBJ2-1, reads DSGVTQTPKHLITATGQRVTLRCSPRSGDLSVYWYQQSLDQGLQFLIQYYNGEERAKGNILERFSAQQFPDLHSELNLSSLELGDSALYFCASSVGLGGQGEQFFGPGTRLTVL.

This chain links TRBV25-1 with TRBJ1-1; D is unresolved. Trimming took off 8 bases at V and 5 bases at J, with 12 bases between the two ends. CDR3 length: 12 amino acids. The germline CDR1 and CDR2 sequences are MGHDK and SYGVNS. The chain's CDR3 is CASSGLGTEAFF. The CDR3 region has the DNA TGTGCCAGCTCCGGGCTGGGGACTGAAGCTTTCTTT.

This clone was picked up a small number of times. V is TRBV27 and J is TRBJ2-7; D is ambiguous. This CDR3 has 13 amino acids. V was trimmed by 8 bases and J by 7 bases, leaving 18 bases between them. CDR1 is MNHEY, CDR2 SMNVEV, per germline (reference sequence). In DNA form, the CDR3 reads TGTGCCAGCCGACTGTCTGAGTCTCGGGAGCAGTACTTC. Amino acids: CASRLSESREQYF.

In its sample, this clone was seen a few times. The genes are TRBV7-9 and TRBJ2-5; D perhaps matches TRBD1 (5 bases). The DNA matches TRBJ2-7 better at its end, which makes the J call doubtful. CDR1 and CDR2 (germline): SEHNR, FQNEAQ (reference sequence). CDR3 size: 13 residues. DNA of the CDR3: TGTGCCAGCAGCCCAATCGCAGGGTACGAGCAGTACTTC. It yields the protein CASSPIAGYEQYF.

The sample holds a few counts of this clone. The rearrangement joins TRBV6-6 to TRBJ2-3; 7 bases are a match to TRBD2. V was clipped by 0 bases and J by 4 bases; unmatched bases: 4. The CDR3 consists of 15 residues. Germline V gives CDR1 MNHNY, CDR2 SVGAGI (reference sequence). CDR3: CASSYSGGSADTQYF. The DNA for the CDR3 is TGTGCCAGCAGTTACTCGGGCGGGAGCGCAGATACGCAGTATTTT.